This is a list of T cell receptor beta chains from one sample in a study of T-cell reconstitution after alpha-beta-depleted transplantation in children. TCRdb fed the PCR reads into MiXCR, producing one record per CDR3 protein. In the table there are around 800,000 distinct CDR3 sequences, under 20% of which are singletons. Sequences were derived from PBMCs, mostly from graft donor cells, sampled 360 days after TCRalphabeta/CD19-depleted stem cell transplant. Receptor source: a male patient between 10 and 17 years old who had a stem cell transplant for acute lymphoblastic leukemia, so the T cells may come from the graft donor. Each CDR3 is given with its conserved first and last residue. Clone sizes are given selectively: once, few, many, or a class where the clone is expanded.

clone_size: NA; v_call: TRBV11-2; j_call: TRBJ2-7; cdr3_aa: CASSLGVLANSYEQYF
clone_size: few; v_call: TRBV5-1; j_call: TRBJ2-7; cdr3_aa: CASSLGLSRRGFLYEQYF
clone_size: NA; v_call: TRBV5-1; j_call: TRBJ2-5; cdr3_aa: CASSFPGAGEETQYF
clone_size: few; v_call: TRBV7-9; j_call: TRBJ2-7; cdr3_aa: CASTTRDRVYEQYF
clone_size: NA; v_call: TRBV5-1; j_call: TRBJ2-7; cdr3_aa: CASSPLSWSEQYF
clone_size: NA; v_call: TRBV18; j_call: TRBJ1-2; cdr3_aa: CASSPDRDLGYTF
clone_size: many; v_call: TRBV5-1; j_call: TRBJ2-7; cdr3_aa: CAIAHSRVYEQYF
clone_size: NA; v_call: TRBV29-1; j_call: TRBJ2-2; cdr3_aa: CSVEGSPISNTGELFF
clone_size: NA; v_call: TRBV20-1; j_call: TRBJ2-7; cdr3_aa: CSAPGLAYYEQYF
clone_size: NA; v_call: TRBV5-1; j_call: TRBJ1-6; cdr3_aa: CASSLALGGARTGPLHF
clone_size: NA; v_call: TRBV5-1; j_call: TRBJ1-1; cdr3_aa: CASSGQGLPEAFF